The 17 T cell receptor beta chains below come from one sample, sequenced in a study of shared clonotypes between healthy human individuals. This table comes from immunoSEQ multiplex PCR, and its TCRdb copy is limited to in-frame clones, with some not included. The table includes about 2 million clones, 85% to 95% detected once. CD8 cells classed as naive were CD45RO-negative and positively selected for CCR7, excluding terminally differentiated effector memory CD45RA+ cells. The source material was naive CD8+ T cells sorted from blood. These receptors were collected from a man aged 18 to 35 in good health.

As DNA, the CDR3 is TGTGCCAGCAGTTACTCTCGGGGTAATGAAGCTTTCTTT. Residues: CASSYSRGNEAFF. The J gene is TRBJ1-1, the V gene TRBV6-5, with D uncertain. Trimming stripped 0 bases from V and 7 bases from J, with 9 bases between. The CDR3 is made up of 13 amino acids. Germline CDR1 MNHEY, CDR2 SVGAGI.

The V gene is TRBV5-6, the J gene TRBJ2-7, with TRBD1 matching over 7 bases. Unmatched junction bases numbered 8, after V lost 0 bases and J lost 2 bases. Germline-derived CDR1 and CDR2 are SGHDT and YYEEEE. The CDR3 sequence is 16 residues long. The CDR3 DNA follows: TGTGCCAGCAGCTTGGGTAGGACAGGCCTTACCTACGAGCAGTACTTC. Translating gives CASSLGRTGLTYEQYF. Full variable domain (remainder filled in from reference TRBV5-6 and TRBJ2-7): DAGVTQSPTHLIKTRGQQVTLRCSPKSGHDTVSWYQQALGQGPQFIFQYYEEEERQRGNFPDRFSGHQFPNYSSELNVNALLLGDSALYLCASSLGRTGLTYEQYFGPGTRLTVT.

V and J are TRBV2 and TRBJ2-2; 11 bases are a match to TRBD2. Losses at the gene ends were 1 base for V and 4 bases for J; bases not matched to a gene: 2. The CDR3 extends over 16 amino acids. Germline lookup yields CDR1 SNHLY and CDR2 FYNNEI. This CDR3 reads CASSEGLAGPTGELFF. Here the CDR3 DNA reads TGTGCCAGCAGTGAAGGACTAGCGGGGCCCACCGGGGAGCTGTTTTTT.

The chain combines TRBV29-1 with TRBJ1-3; 7 nucleotides align to TRBD1. Germline CDR1 SQVTM, CDR2 ANQGSEA. Unmatched junction bases numbered 5, after V lost 7 bases and J lost 2 bases. The CDR3 contains 13 residues. DNA of the CDR3: TGCAGCGCGAGACAGGGCACTGGAAACACCATATATTTT. Residues: CSARQGTGNTIYF.

As to this clone: It may be a read error: a sequence one base away is much more abundant. The same CDR3 arises from other DNA sequences in this sample as well. The chain is built from TRBV7-2 and TRBJ2-7; D call uncertain. The CDR3 totals 11 residues. Germline V lookup: CDR1 SGHTA, CDR2 FQGNSA. The ends were cut back, 2 bases at V and 1 base at J, with 0 bases in the middle. Here the CDR3 DNA reads TGTGCCAGCAGCTTATCCTACGAGCAGTACTTC. Protein product: CASSLSYEQYF.

In its sample, this clone was seen once. The chain is built from TRBV27 and TRBJ2-7, with a tentative D call TRBD1 (6 bases). The V gene lost 7 bases and the J gene lost 6 bases, with 13 bases spanning the gap. The CDR3 covers 12 residues. Germline lookup yields CDR1 MNHEY and CDR2 SMNVEV (reference sequence). The CDR3 nucleotides are TGTGCCAGCATAAGCAGGGGCGGCGAGCAGTACTTC. Translating it yields CASISRGGEQYF.

The chain links TRBV25-1 to TRBJ1-6, with 10 bases matching TRBD1. The CDR3 loop spans 16 amino acids. V shed 8 bases and J 10 bases; nucleotides not matched to a gene: 14. CDR1 and CDR2 from the germline V gene are MGHDK and SYGVNS. The CDR3 DNA sequence: TGTGCCAGCCAATCCGGGACAGGGGCTTTTGGGTCACCCCTCCACTTT. Its translation: CASQSGTGAFGSPLHF.

J is TRBJ2-1 and V is TRBV6-4; the match to TRBD1 covers 7 bases. There are 11 residues in the CDR3. Trimming removed 10 bases from V and 6 bases from J; junction bases left unmatched: 3. CDR1 and CDR2 (germline): MRHNA, SNTAGT. The CDR3 DNA reads TGTGCCACGTCAGGGGGCAATGAGCAGTTCTTC. Translating gives CATSGGNEQFF.

For the CDR3, the DNA is TGCGCCAGCAGCCAAGAAACAGACACCGGGGAGCTGTTTTTT. Protein product: CASSQETDTGELFF. V gene TRBV4-1 combines with J gene TRBJ2-2, with D unresolved. The CDR3 runs 14 residues. Trimming removed 0 bases at V and 3 bases at J, with 5 bases between. Germline V gene data show CDR1 as MGHRA and CDR2 as YSYEKL.

The J gene is TRBJ2-3, the V gene TRBV11-3; D gene uncertain. The CDR3 length is 17 residues. The V end was cut by 0 bases, the J end by 4 bases, with 17 bases between. Germline V CDR1 and CDR2: SGHNT, YENEEA. The DNA of the CDR3 is TGTGCCAGCAGCTTAGAACCCCCTGACGGAGAAGCAGATACGCAGTATTTT. Protein product: CASSLEPPDGEADTQYF.

The V and J genes are TRBV6-1 and TRBJ2-4; D not resolved. CDR1 and CDR2 (germline): MNHNS, SASEGT. This CDR3 is built from 15 residues. V shed 1 base and J shed 0 bases, with 7 bases lying between them. CDR3 loop: CASSEVWGAKNIQYF. CDR3 nucleotide sequence: TGTGCCAGCAGTGAAGTGTGGGGAGCCAAAAACATTCAGTACTTC.

The rearrangement joins TRBV5-1 to TRBJ2-2; the match to TRBD2 covers 10 bases. CDR3 length equals 17 residues. The trim removed 7 bases at V and 4 bases at J, leaving 13 bases unmatched. Germline CDR1 and CDR2: SGHRS and YFSETQ. The DNA of the CDR3 is TGCGCCAGCGCCCAGACCGGACTAGCGGAACCCACCGGGGAGCTGTTTTTT. It encodes CASAQTGLAEPTGELFF.

This rearrangement joins TRBV18 to TRBJ2-7; TRBD2 matches 9 bases. Trimming cost V 0 bases and J 4 bases; bases outside gene matches: 4. Germline V gene lookup returns CDR1 KGHSH and CDR2 LQKENI. There are 15 residues in the CDR3. The CDR3 loop is CASSPPLAGMYEQYF. CDR3 DNA sequence: TGTGCCAGCTCACCACCCCTAGCGGGGATGTACGAGCAGTACTTC. The full variable domain, with the rest looked up from reference TRBV18 and TRBJ2-7, is NAGVMQNPRHLVRRRGQEARLRCSPMKGHSHVYWYRQLPEEGLKFMVYLQKENIIDESGMPKERFSAEFPKEGPSILRIQQVVRGDSAAYFCASSPPLAGMYEQYFGPGTRLTVT.

The CDR3 sequence: CASTTSGWGPQETQYF. For the CDR3, the DNA is TGTGCCAGCACTACATCCGGCTGGGGGCCTCAAGAGACCCAGTACTTC. V gene TRBV7-9 combines with J gene TRBJ2-5; D is possibly TRBD1 (6 bases). The CDR3 has 16 residues. From germline, CDR1 is SEHNR and CDR2 FQNEAQ (reference sequence). V was cut by 7 bases and J by 2 bases, with 20 bases left in between.

This sequence joins TRBV4-1 and TRBJ2-4; D unclear. V lost 4 bases and J lost 8, with 15 bases in between. Germline V gene lookup returns CDR1 MGHRA and CDR2 YSYEKL. This CDR3 has 14 residues. This CDR3 is CASSLLVGSDIQYF. DNA for the CDR3: TGCGCCAGCAGCCTTCTAGTGGGATCGGACATTCAGTACTTC.

The rearrangement links TRBV27 to TRBJ1-4, with D perhaps TRBD1 (6 bases). CDR3 length equals 16 residues. V lost 4 bases, J lost 3 bases, and 15 bases lay in between. The V gene's germline CDR1 is MNHEY and CDR2 SMNVEV (reference sequence). DNA for the CDR3: TGTGCCAGCAGTTCCCGACCGGGGGCGGCTAATGAAAAACTGTTTTTT. It yields the protein CASSSRPGAANEKLFF.

The chain joins TRBV7-9 to TRBJ1-6; 9 bases fit TRBD1. V was pared by 5 bases and J by 10 bases, with 9 bases of the junction left unmatched. CDR1 and CDR2 from the germline V gene are SEHNR and FQNEAQ (reference sequence). The CDR3 spans 15 residues. CDR3 nucleotides: TGTGCCAGCAGCATGGGACAGGGTGACCTCTCACCCCTCCACTTT. Its translation is CASSMGQGDLSPLHF.